These 26 T cell receptor beta chains came from one sample sequenced in a study of blood T cell repertoires in COVID-19. Sequencing used immunoSEQ multiplex PCR; TCRdb keeps in-frame clones, though not all of them. The sample carries approximately 270,000 clones, more than 85% recorded once. Sample: peripheral blood. The receptors were sampled from a man aged 25 to 40 with acute or convalescent COVID-19.

The V call is TRBV4-2, the J call TRBJ2-1; the match to TRBD2 covers 8 bases. The CDR3 totals 16 residues. Germline V CDR1 and CDR2: LGHNA, YNFKEQ. The V segment lost 0 bases and the J segment 10 bases; nucleotides outside the gene matches: 11. In DNA form, the CDR3 reads TGTGCCAGCAGCCAAGATCCAACGGGGGGGCTTGGGGAGCAGTTCTTC. Its translation: CASSQDPTGGLGEQFF.

J is TRBJ1-2 and V is TRBV18; 7 bases fit TRBD1. Looked up from germline, CDR1 is KGHSH and CDR2 is LQKENI. V shed 0 bases and J 3 bases; nucleotides not matched to a gene: 4. This CDR3 is 15 amino acids long. The CDR3 here is CASSPPTGLYYGYTF. For the CDR3, the DNA is TGTGCCAGCTCACCACCGACAGGGCTGTACTATGGCTACACCTTC.

This rearrangement joins TRBV21-1 to TRBJ2-7; TRBD2, as called in the table, went unchecked against the DNA. TRBV21-1 is a documented pseudogene. The length of the CDR3 is 15 residues. Here the CDR3 DNA reads TGTGCCAGCAGCCGTAGGGGGAGCGGGAATTACGAGCAGTACTTC. Amino acids: CASSRRGSGNYEQYF.

V is TRBV23-1 and J is TRBJ2-1; possible D gene TRBD2, 7 bases. TRBV23-1 is filed as an ORF, its function uncertain. The CDR3 spans 16 residues. Trimming took 2 bases from V and 13 from J, leaving 24 bases between them. In DNA form, the CDR3 reads TGCGCCAGCAGTCAAGAGAGGGGGAGGGCAGGGGACTCACAGTTCTTC. This encodes CASSQERGRAGDSQFF.

The V call is TRBV7-9, the J call TRBJ2-7; D unclear. This CDR3 region has 15 residues. From germline, CDR1 is SEHNR and CDR2 FQNEAQ (reference sequence). V lost 0 bases, J lost 1 base, and 10 bases lay in between. In DNA, the CDR3 is TGTGCCAGCAGCTTAGCGGGCAGCCGTTCCTACGAGCAGTACTTC. It encodes CASSLAGSRSYEQYF.

The V gene is TRBV2, the J gene TRBJ2-5; 8 nucleotides line up with TRBD2. V gave up 4 bases and J gave up 5 bases; unmatched junction bases: 6. The CDR3 has 14 amino acids. CDR1 and CDR2 from the germline V gene are SNHLY and FYNNEI. The CDR3 DNA reads TGTGCCAGCAGTGCCAATCAGCGGGGGGAGACCCAGTACTTC. This sequence encodes CASSANQRGETQYF.

This rearrangement joins TRBV27 to TRBJ2-7, with 7 bases fitting TRBD1. Germline V gene sequence: CDR1 MNHEY, CDR2 SMNVEV (reference sequence). The CDR3 is made up of 13 amino acids. Unmatched junction bases numbered 6, after V lost 6 bases and J lost 4 bases. This CDR3 reads CASRWDSSYEQYF. CDR3 DNA: TGTGCCAGCAGATGGGACAGTAGTTACGAGCAGTACTTC.

The table lists this clone with a count of one. V gene TRBV6-5 combines with J gene TRBJ1-5; D uncertain. Germline V gene sequence: CDR1 MNHEY, CDR2 SVGAGI. V shed 10 bases and J shed 0 bases, with 10 bases lying between them. The CDR3 spans 13 residues. DNA for the CDR3: TGTGCCACACAGCCGAATAGCAATCAGCCCCAGCATTTT. It specifies CATQPNSNQPQHF.

The chain combines TRBV4-1 with TRBJ1-3; 7 bases are a match to TRBD1. The V and J ends lost 4 bases and 0 bases, in that order; junction bases with no gene match: 3. Germline assignment: CDR1 MGHRA and CDR2 YSYEKL. This CDR3 has 15 amino acids. This chain's CDR3 is CASSLDRNSGNTIYF. The CDR3 coding sequence is TGCGCCAGCAGCCTGGACAGGAACTCTGGAAACACCATATATTTT.

Only a few counts were recorded for this clone. The CDR3 loop reads CASSLRTGDSGNTIYF. The CDR3 region has the DNA TGTGCCAGCAGCCTACGGACAGGAGACTCTGGAAACACCATATATTTT. This chain connects TRBV11-2 to TRBJ1-3; 7 nucleotides line up with TRBD1. V gave up 5 bases and J gave up 0 bases; unmatched junction bases: 7. The germline CDR1 and CDR2 sequences are SGHAT and FQNNGV. The CDR3 runs 16 residues.

This sequence joins TRBV6-5 and TRBJ2-7; TRBD1 aligns across 8 bases. This CDR3 has 14 residues. Germline CDR1 reads MNHEY; CDR2 reads SVGAGI. Trimming cost V 5 bases and J 5 bases; bases outside gene matches: 8. CDR3 nucleotides: TGTGCCAGCAGTCCGGGACAGGACGTCGACGAGCAGTACTTC. The encoded protein is CASSPGQDVDEQYF.

The chain joins TRBV29-1 to TRBJ1-2; D gene ambiguous. The ends were cut back, 6 bases at V and 6 bases at J, with 17 bases in the middle. Germline lookup yields CDR1 SQVTM and CDR2 ANQGSEA. This CDR3 is built from 13 residues. The CDR3 loop reads CSVRRGDSNGYTF. The CDR3, as DNA: TGCAGCGTCCGTCGGGGTGATTCCAATGGCTACACCTTC.

The chain uses TRBV6-5 and TRBJ2-7; TRBD1 is a possible D gene (6 bases). V lost 4 bases and J lost 2, with 15 bases in between. The CDR3 contains 15 residues. Germline V lookup: CDR1 MNHEY, CDR2 SVGAGI. This CDR3 reads CASSFKEGDTYEQYF. CDR3 nucleotides: TGTGCCAGCAGTTTTAAGGAAGGGGACACCTACGAGCAGTACTTC.

V usage is TRBV6-6 and J usage is TRBJ2-7; 8 bases are a match to TRBD1. V lost 8 bases, J lost 0 bases, and 3 bases stayed unmatched. This CDR3 has 13 amino acids. CDR1 and CDR2 from the germline V gene are MNHNY and SVGAGI (reference sequence). CDR3 DNA sequence: TGTGCCAGCGCGACAGGGGTCTCCTACGAGCAGTACTTC. It encodes CASATGVSYEQYF.

In its sample, this clone was seen a few times. The V and J genes are TRBV7-9 and TRBJ1-1, with unresolved D. The V end was cut by 1 base, the J end by 1 base, with 4 bases between. The CDR3 has 13 residues. Per the germline V gene, CDR1 is SEHNR and CDR2 is FQNEAQ (reference sequence). The CDR3 sequence: CASSLGQNTEAFF. The DNA for the CDR3 is TGTGCCAGCAGCTTAGGACAGAACACTGAAGCTTTCTTT. Full variable domain (rest looked up from reference TRBV7-9 and TRBJ1-1): DTGVSQNPRHKITKRGQNVTFRCDPISEHNRLYWYRQTLGQGPEFLTYFQNEAQLEKSRLLSDRFSAERPKGSFSTLEIQRTEQGDSAMYLCASSLGQNTEAFFGQGTRLTVV.

The chain carries TRBV6-5 and TRBJ2-7; D perhaps matches TRBD1 (5 bases). The CDR3 is made up of 15 amino acids. Germline CDR1 MNHEY, CDR2 SVGAGI. Trimming removed 0 bases at V and 5 bases at J, with 14 bases between. CDR3 sequence: CASSYSMAGLDEQYF. In nucleotides, the CDR3 is TGTGCCAGCAGTTACTCGATGGCAGGGTTGGACGAGCAGTACTTC.

This chain links TRBV3-1 (or the pseudogene TRBV3-2) with TRBJ2-3; 8 bases align to TRBD2. The CDR3 is made up of 14 amino acids. Trimming cost V 6 bases and J 3 bases; bases outside gene matches: 5. Germline assignment: CDR1 LGHDT and CDR2 YNNKEL (reference sequence). The CDR3 DNA is TGTGCCAGCAGAAAAGCGGGAGAAACAGATACGCAGTATTTT. Translation: CASRKAGETDTQYF.

For this clone: Different DNA sequences within this sample yield the same CDR3. Written as DNA, the CDR3 is TGTGCCAGCCGACAGGGGCAAGAGACCCAGTACTTC. Its translation: CASRQGQETQYF. The chain recombines TRBV28 with TRBJ2-5; 8 bases fit TRBD1. This CDR3 has 12 residues. CDR1 is MDHEN, CDR2 SYDVKM, per germline. The ends lost 8 bases at V and 2 bases at J; junction bases unmatched: 1.

V usage is TRBV28 and J usage is TRBJ1-5; D is ambiguous. V lost 10 bases and J lost 1, with 11 bases in between. From germline, CDR1 is MDHEN and CDR2 SYDVKM. The CDR3 has 13 residues. Here the CDR3 DNA reads TGTGCCACCACTCCCTTAAGCAATCAGCCCCAGCATTTT. Translated: CATTPLSNQPQHF. The entire variable domain, with the rest obtained from reference TRBV28 and TRBJ1-5, is as follows: DVKVTQSSRYLVKRTGEKVFLECVQDMDHENMFWYRQDPGLGLRLIYFSYDVKMKEKGDIPEGYSVSREKKERFSLILESASTNQTSMYLCATTPLSNQPQHFGDGTRLSIL.

The J gene is TRBJ1-4, the V gene TRBV12-3 or TRBV12-4; 8 positions match TRBD1. V shed 2 bases, J shed 11 bases, and the junction held 4 bases outside the gene matches. CDR3 size: 13 residues. CDR3 bases: TGTGCCAGCAGTTTAAACAGGGGGTATAAACTGTTTTTT. Translating it yields CASSLNRGYKLFF.

The CDR3 DNA sequence: TGTGCCAGCAGTCCCCAAAGGGGGACGGAGAAAGAGACCCAGTACTTC. Its translation is CASSPQRGTEKETQYF. This chain connects TRBV28 to TRBJ2-5; D is perhaps TRBD1 (6 bases). The CDR3 has 16 amino acids. The V and J ends lost 5 bases and 3 bases respectively, with 19 bases between them. Germline V CDR1 and CDR2: MDHEN, SYDVKM.

The CDR3 loop reads CASRPTGDSGNTIYF. CDR3 sequence (DNA): TGTGCCAGCAGGCCCACAGGAGACTCTGGAAACACCATATATTTT. This chain links TRBV6-5 with TRBJ1-3; a weak D match, TRBD1 (5 bases). V was clipped by 6 bases and J by 0 bases, with 12 bases between them. The CDR3 is 15 amino acids. The germline V gene encodes CDR1 MNHEY and CDR2 SVGAGI.

Of note for this clone: The same CDR3 arises from other DNA sequences in this sample as well. The J gene is TRBJ2-7, the V gene TRBV6-2 or TRBV6-3, with 10 bases lining up with TRBD1. CDR1 is MNHEY, CDR2 SVGEGT, per germline. Unmatched junction bases numbered 3, after V lost 0 bases and J lost 4 bases. The CDR3 contains 15 residues. The CDR3 DNA sequence: TGTGCCAGCAGTTACTCGAGGACAGGGGGATACGAGCAGTACTTC. Translated: CASSYSRTGGYEQYF.

This CDR3 is CASSQDSRGRSYGYTF. CDR3 coding DNA: TGTGCCAGCAGCCAAGATTCCAGGGGAAGGTCCTATGGCTACACCTTC. The chain carries TRBV14 and TRBJ1-2, with a possible D match to TRBD1 (6 bases). This CDR3 contains 16 residues. Germline V gives CDR1 SGHDN, CDR2 FVKESK. V lost 0 bases to trimming and J lost 4 bases, with 15 bases between them. Variable domain in full (rest from reference TRBV14 and TRBJ1-2): EAGVTQFPSHSVIEKGQTVTLRCDPISGHDNLYWYRRVMGKEIKFLLHFVKESKQDESGMPNNRFLAERTGGTYSTLKVQPAELEDSGVYFCASSQDSRGRSYGYTFGSGTRLTVV.

The chain links TRBV14 to TRBJ1-2; 7 positions match TRBD1. V was clipped by 4 bases and J by 7 bases; unmatched bases: 3. Germline V gene data show CDR1 as SGHDN and CDR2 as FVKESK. The CDR3 sequence is 12 residues long. The CDR3 loop reads CASSRQGGGYTF. The CDR3 nucleotides are TGTGCCAGCAGCCGACAGGGCGGTGGCTACACCTTC.

Worth noting for this clone: The same CDR3 can be traced to other DNA sequences in this sample. The J gene is TRBJ2-5, the V gene TRBV2; D might be TRBD2 (5 bases). Trimming took 7 bases from V and 4 from J, leaving 7 bases between them. This CDR3 region has 11 residues. Per germline, CDR1 SNHLY and CDR2 FYNNEI. The CDR3 coding sequence is TGTGCCAGCACTCGGGGAGAGACCCAGTACTTC. It encodes CASTRGETQYF.